This is a list of T cell receptor beta chains from one sample in a study of T cell responses to AZD1222 COVID-19 vaccine. The assay was immunoSEQ multiplex PCR, and TCRdb's table has in-frame clones only and misses some. The sample holds roughly 50,000 clones; around 90% are singletons and the top ten take roughly 1.9%. The sequences come from peripheral blood, collected on day 0 of AZD1222 vaccination. The receptors derive from an adult in good health. CDR3s include the opening cysteine and the closing phenylalanine or tryptophan. A D gene is named only where the DNA matches it firmly. Not all rows give a size; the values are once, few, many and, for expanded clones, a class.

J gene	clone size	V gene	D gene	CDR3 DNA	CDR3 protein
TRBJ1-2	-	TRBV2	-	TGTGCCAGCAGTGAAGAAATAGCAGGGGAGAACTATGGCTACACCTTC	CASSEEIAGENYGYTF
TRBJ2-1	-	TRBV5-8	-	TGTGCCAGCAGCTCGGGAGAAACACCCTACAATGAGCAGTTCTTC	CASSSGETPYNEQFF
TRBJ1-6	-	TRBV7-9	-	TGTGCCAGCAGCTTAGGAGGTCCGGGGGTAAGGAATTCACCCCTCCACTTT	CASSLGGPGVRNSPLHF
TRBJ2-3	few	TRBV29-1	-	TGCAGCGTGAAGGCCTTCACAGATACGCAGTATTTT	CSVKAFTDTQYF
TRBJ2-7	-	TRBV7-6	TRBD2	TGTGCCAGCAGCTTACGCGGGGGGAGCTCCTACGAGCAGTACTTC	CASSLRGGSSYEQYF
TRBJ2-7	-	TRBV3-1/TRBV3-2	-	TGTGCCAGCACCCAGACGCAGGTCACCCAAACGTATTACGAGCAGTACTTC	CASTQTQVTQTYYEQYF
TRBJ2-7	-	TRBV7-9	TRBD1	TGTGCCAGCAGCCCAAGACAGGGCTACGAGCAGTACTTC	CASSPRQGYEQYF
TRBJ2-3	-	TRBV27	-	TGTGCCAGCAGTATCCGGGACTCCAACCCCCAGTATTTT	CASSIRDSNPQYF
TRBJ1-2	-	TRBV3-1/TRBV3-2	TRBD1	TGTGCCAGCAGCCCCCGGGACAGGGGCTATGGCTACACCTTC	CASSPRDRGYGYTF
TRBJ1-3	-	TRBV2	-	TGTGCCAGCAGCGGACAGATTTCTGGAAACACCATATATTTT	CASSGQISGNTIYF
TRBJ1-1	-	TRBV7-9	TRBD1	TGTGCCAGCAGCCAAGAGACAGGGGGATTCGCTGAAGCTTTCTTT	CASSQETGGFAEAFF
TRBJ2-2	-	TRBV7-6	-	TGTGCCAGCAGCTTATCCGGGGCAGTCACCGGGGAGCTGTTTTTT	CASSLSGAVTGELFF
TRBJ1-4	-	TRBV6-2/TRBV6-3	-	TGTGCCAGCAGCCTCTTTGGGGGGCGAGATGAAAAACTGTTTTTT	CASSLFGGRDEKLFF
TRBJ1-3	-	TRBV28	-	TGTGCCAGCAGTAACCGGAAGAGCTCTGGAAACACCATATATTTT	CASSNRKSSGNTIYF
TRBJ2-3	-	TRBV29-1	TRBD2	TGCAGCGTTGTACCAGCGGGAGTAACAGATACGCAGTATTTT	CSVVPAGVTDTQYF
TRBJ1-2	-	TRBV28	-	TGTGCCAGCAGTTTATCCGTATCACAGGTTGCTAACTATGGCTACACCTTC	CASSLSVSQVANYGYTF
TRBJ1-3	-	TRBV18	-	TGTGCCAGCTCACCACCCGGGGGGGCAAGCTCTGGAAACACCATATATTTT	CASSPPGGASSGNTIYF
TRBJ2-1	-	TRBV12-3/TRBV12-4	TRBD2	TGTGCCAGCAGACTAGCGGGAGGCAATGAGCAGTTCTTC	CASRLAGGNEQFF
TRBJ1-2	few	TRBV3-1/TRBV3-2	-	TGTGCCAGCAGCCTTCCTCAGGGGACGGGCTACACCTTC	CASSLPQGTGYTF
TRBJ2-1	-	TRBV24-1	TRBD2	TGTGCCACCAGTGGACACTCGGGACTAGCGGGGTACAATGAGCAGTTCTTC	CATSGHSGLAGYNEQFF
TRBJ2-7	-	TRBV3-1/TRBV3-2	-	TGTGCCAGCAGCCAAGTCGCTTACGAGCAGTACTTC	CASSQVAYEQYF
TRBJ2-4	-	TRBV18	-	TGTGCCAGCTCACCTGGGCAGCTAAACATTCAGTACTTC	CASSPGQLNIQYF
TRBJ1-1	-	TRBV28	TRBD1	TGTGCCAGCGGTAACTCCGGGACAGCCCGTTATGCTTTCTTT	CASGNSGTARYAFF
TRBJ2-5	-	TRBV3-1/TRBV3-2	-	TGTGCCAGCAGCCAGGGCGGGGTGAAAGAGACCCAGTACTTC	CASSQGGVKETQYF
TRBJ1-5	-	TRBV24-1	TRBD1	TGTGCCACCAGTGCAGGGGGTGTTTTCCAGCCCCAGCATTTT	CATSAGGVFQPQHF
TRBJ2-7	-	TRBV6-5	TRBD2	TGTGCCAGCAGTTACGCCCGGGCTAGCGGAACCTACGAGCAGTACTTC	CASSYARASGTYEQYF
TRBJ2-2	once	TRBV4-1	TRBD2	TGCGCCAGCAGCCAACCCCTCGGCAGGCGGGAGGGAACGAACACCGGGGAGCTGTTTTTT	CASSQPLGRREGTNTGELFF
TRBJ1-1	-	TRBV10-2	TRBD1	TGCGCCAGCAGTGAGCCTGACAGGGGCGTAGGAGGCACTGAAGCTTTCTTT	CASSEPDRGVGGTEAFF
TRBJ1-5	-	TRBV28	-	TGTGCCAGCAGTTTAGGGCAGAGGCGTCAGCCCCAGCATTTT	CASSLGQRRQPQHF
TRBJ1-2	-	TRBV28	-	TGTGCCAGCAGTTTCGCGGTTGGGGGGGGATATGGCTACACCTTC	CASSFAVGGGYGYTF
TRBJ1-1	-	TRBV29-1	-	TGCAGCACAGGACAATCCACTGAAGCTTTCTTT	CSTGQSTEAFF
TRBJ1-5	-	TRBV19	-	TGTGCCAGTAGTATCTCCAGTAATAGCAATCAGCCCCAGCATTTT	CASSISSNSNQPQHF
TRBJ1-5	-	TRBV24-1	-	TGTGCCACCGGGGTTAATCAGCCCCAGCATTTT	CATGVNQPQHF
TRBJ2-1	few	TRBV5-1	-	TGCGCCAGCAGCACCTCGGGACTCCCCTATTACAATGAGCAGTTCTTC	CASSTSGLPYYNEQFF
TRBJ1-5	few	TRBV19	-	TGTGCCAGTAGTATAGCCCCGCTACAGCCCCAGCATTTT	CASSIAPLQPQHF
TRBJ1-3	-	TRBV28	-	TGTGCCAGCAGTTTATCCTCCGCTGGAAACACCATATATTTT	CASSLSSAGNTIYF
TRBJ2-3	-	TRBV27	-	TGTGCCAGCAGTTTCTTGCGGGACATCGGCACAGATACGCAGTATTTT	CASSFLRDIGTDTQYF
TRBJ2-1	-	TRBV6-5	-	TGTGCCATGTCTAGCTACGATGTGAATGAGCAGTTCTTC	CAMSSYDVNEQFF
TRBJ1-1	-	TRBV3-1/TRBV3-2	-	TGTGCCAGCAGCCAAGATACCGAGAACACTGAAGCTTTCTTT	CASSQDTENTEAFF
TRBJ2-5	-	TRBV5-5	-	TGTGCCAGCAGCTTGGCCCCTGCATTCCAAGAGACCCAGTACTTC	CASSLAPAFQETQYF
TRBJ1-6	-	TRBV18	-	TGTGCCAGCTCACCGACTGACAGGAATTCACCCCTCCACTTT	CASSPTDRNSPLHF
TRBJ2-5	-	TRBV11-2	TRBD2	TGTGCCAGCAGGTCCCTAGCGGCAAGGGCCCAGTACTTC	CASRSLAARAQYF
TRBJ1-2	-	TRBV5-1	-	TGCGCCAGCAGCTTGGAGGGGAGCCGAAGTGGCTACACCTTC	CASSLEGSRSGYTF
TRBJ2-7	few	TRBV9	TRBD2	TGTGCCAGCGCCAGCGGGAGGGCTACCTACGAGCAGTACTTC	CASASGRATYEQYF
TRBJ2-7	few	TRBV11-1	-	TGTGCCAGCAGCTTGGAGGGACACTCCTCCTACGAGCAGTACTTC	CASSLEGHSSYEQYF
TRBJ1-2	few	TRBV18	TRBD1	TGTGCCAGCTCACTGACCGGGACAGGGACCTATGGCTACACCTTC	CASSLTGTGTYGYTF
TRBJ1-1	-	TRBV6-5	-	TGTGCCAGCCACCCAGAATGGAACACTGAAGCTTTCTTT	CASHPEWNTEAFF
TRBJ1-5	-	TRBV28	-	TGTGCCAGCAGTCGCTTGGTTGGCAATCAGCCCCAGCATTTT	CASSRLVGNQPQHF
TRBJ2-1	-	TRBV7-3	-	TGTGCCAGCAGCTTAGAGGGCGGGACGTACAATGAGCAGTTCTTC	CASSLEGGTYNEQFF
TRBJ1-3	once	TRBV7-9	-	TGTGCCAGCACCCCAGCGGGGGCAGGGTACCTCTCTGGAAACACCATATATTTT	CASTPAGAGYLSGNTIYF
TRBJ1-5	-	TRBV6-5	-	TGTGCCAGCAGTTATGCTTGGGGATACAATCAGCCCCAGCATTTT	CASSYAWGYNQPQHF
TRBJ2-7	once	TRBV28	-	TGTGCCAGCCTCCAGGGGCGGGGGGAGCAGTACTTC	CASLQGRGEQYF